Following are 4 T cell receptor beta chains from one sample sequenced in a study of monozygotic twins with inflammatory bowel disease. Reanalyzing the 5' RACE reads, TCRdb keeps one entry per CDR3 protein, without DNA. The table for this sample gives some 450,000 distinct CDR3 sequences. The sequenced material came from blood. These receptors originate from a human donor with ulcerative colitis or Crohn's disease, or a healthy co-twin of an affected twin (not recorded which).

The chain uses TRBV6-2 or TRBV6-3 and TRBJ1-5. Germline values: CDR1 MNHEY, CDR2 SVGEGT. The CDR3 is made up of 14 amino acids. The CDR3 spells CASSYKWSNQPQHF.

This rearrangement joins TRBV20-1 to TRBJ2-3; TCRdb gives TRBD2 as the D gene, but with no DNA this cannot be confirmed. CDR3 length: 17 amino acids. CDR1 and CDR2 from the germline V gene are DFQATT and SNEGSKA (reference sequence). CDR3 amino acids: CSARDPGGRANRDTQYF.

This chain links TRBV6-1 with TRBJ1-5; with no DNA, the TCRdb D assignment of TRBD1 cannot be verified. The CDR3 consists of 16 residues. Germline V gene data show CDR1 as MNHNS and CDR2 as SASEGT. CDR3 sequence reads: CASSELGGVYNQPQHF.

The chain links TRBV30 to TRBJ2-1; TCRdb indicates TRBD1, and absent DNA this call remains unverified. CDR3 length: 15 amino acids. The germline CDR1 and CDR2 sequences are GTSNPN and SVGIG (reference sequence). The CDR3 sequence: CAWSIWGQGASEQFF.